The next 30 T cell receptor beta chains were all read from a single sample in a study of cytomegalovirus exposure and HLA in healthy donors (TCRdb year 2017). Libraries came from the immunoSEQ multiplex PCR assay. The multiplex PCR relied on a mix of 60 forward primers for TCR Vbeta segments and 13 reverse primers for TCR Jbeta segments. Drawn from immuneACCESS, this table holds only the in-frame rearrangements with V and J called that TCRdb kept. Clones are partly lost; checked studies trace under half to an unresolved V gene and leave the rest unexplained. In this sample the table shows approximately 170,000 clones, roughly 72% of which occur a single time. 1.5% to 1.7% of the sample goes to the ten largest clones. Source material: PBMCs. The receptors stem from a man aged 35-49 years in good health and CMV-seronegative.

The gene calls are TRBV7-3 and TRBJ2-5; TRBD2 might be the D (7 bases). V was cut by 5 bases and J by 5 bases, with 15 bases left in between. Germline CDR1 reads SGHTA; CDR2 reads FQGTGA. CDR3 length: 14 residues. CDR3 in DNA: TGTGCCAGCAGCCCTGGGGGGGGGCAGGAGACCCAGTACTTC. It translates to CASSPGGGQETQYF.

To note about this clone: One junction end disagrees with the germline gene, perhaps due to a read error. The CDR3 sequence is CASSQVAAARPQHF. As DNA, the CDR3 is TGCGCCAGCAGCCAAGTGGCAGCGGCCCGGCCCCAGCATTTT. The V gene is TRBV7-3, the J gene TRBJ1-5, with D uncertain. Germline values: CDR1 SGHTA, CDR2 FQGTGA. The CDR3 is made up of 14 amino acids.

This sequence joins TRBV6-1 and TRBJ1-5; D unclear. The V and J ends lost 3 bases and 4 bases respectively, with 10 bases between them. Germline CDR1 reads MNHNS; CDR2 reads SASEGT. The CDR3 length is 14 residues. CDR3 in amino acids: CASSERTGNQPQHF. In DNA, the CDR3 is TGTGCCAGCAGTGAGAGAACCGGGAATCAGCCCCAGCATTTT.

The V call is TRBV6-5, the J call TRBJ2-2, with 8 bases fitting TRBD1. Germline V CDR1 and CDR2: MNHEY, SVGAGI. V dropped 5 bases and J dropped 2; count of bases not matched to a gene: 4. The CDR3 length is 15 residues. In DNA, the CDR3 is TGTGCCAGCAGTCCCAGGGGGCAAAACACCGGGGAGCTGTTTTTT. It is translated as CASSPRGQNTGELFF.

The V and J genes are TRBV5-1 and TRBJ2-7; D might be TRBD2 (6 bases). Germline CDR1 SGHRS, CDR2 YFSETQ. Trimming shortened V by 3 bases and J by 3 bases, and 13 bases separated the two germline ends. This CDR3 is built from 14 residues. The CDR3 here is CASSSAGLHYEQYF. CDR3 sequence (DNA): TGCGCCAGCAGCTCCGCGGGATTGCACTACGAGCAGTACTTC. The variable domain in full, completed from reference TRBV5-1 and TRBJ2-7, reads KAGVTQTPRYLIKTRGQQVTLSCSPISGHRSVSWYQQTPGQGLQFLFEYFSETQRNKGNFPGRFSGRQFSNSRSEMNVSTLELGDSALYLCASSSAGLHYEQYFGPGTRLTVT.

This chain links TRBV9 with TRBJ1-5; unclear D gene. V shed 0 bases and J shed 4 bases, with 8 bases lying between them. This CDR3 spans 14 amino acids. CDR1 SGDLS and CDR2 YYNGEE come from the germline V gene. The CDR3 loop is CASSVDGSNQPQHF. CDR3 coding DNA: TGTGCCAGCAGCGTAGACGGGTCTAATCAGCCCCAGCATTTT.

The chain combines TRBV19 with TRBJ1-4; the D gene is possibly TRBD1 (6 bases). Germline V gives CDR1 LNHDA, CDR2 SQIVND (reference sequence). The V end was cut by 6 bases, the J end by 5 bases, with 22 bases between. The CDR3 is made up of 17 amino acids. CDR3 loop: CASSPKTSTGSNEKLFF. Written as DNA, the CDR3 is TGTGCCAGTAGCCCCAAAACCTCGACAGGTTCGAATGAAAAACTGTTTTTT.

V gene TRBV9 combines with J gene TRBJ1-1; D not certain. CDR1 and CDR2 (germline): SGDLS, YYNGEE. Trimming pared 2 bases from V and 1 base from J, leaving 9 bases between. CDR3 length: 14 amino acids. This CDR3 reads CASSVLQTNTEAFF. CDR3 nucleotide sequence: TGTGCCAGCAGCGTTTTACAGACGAACACTGAAGCTTTCTTT.

The CDR3 here is CASSDLPDYGYTF. CDR3 bases: TGCGCCAGCAGTGATCTTCCAGACTATGGCTACACCTTC. The chain has TRBV10-2 and TRBJ1-2; D is unclear. The CDR3 runs to 13 residues. The V end was cut by 3 bases, the J end by 3 bases, with 8 bases between. Germline V gene data show CDR1 as WSHSY and CDR2 as SAAADI.

The sample holds a few counts of this clone. V and J are TRBV7-6 and TRBJ1-2; 11 bases fit TRBD1. The trim removed 5 bases at V and 4 bases at J, leaving 9 bases unmatched. Per germline, CDR1 SGHVS and CDR2 FNYEAQ. The CDR3 spans 16 residues. The DNA for the CDR3 is TGTGCCAGCAGCCCGGGACAGGGGGTTGTAGGCTATGGCTACACCTTC. This encodes CASSPGQGVVGYGYTF.

The V and J genes are TRBV9 and TRBJ2-1; maybe TRBD2 (5 bases). Between the trimmed V and J ends, which lost 0 bases and 4 bases, there was a span of 8 bases. Germline loops: CDR1 SGDLS, CDR2 YYNGEE. This CDR3 comprises 14 residues. CDR3 sequence reads: CASSVDGLYNEQFF. CDR3 bases: TGTGCCAGCAGCGTAGACGGACTGTACAATGAGCAGTTCTTC.

The chain joins TRBV19 to TRBJ2-1; TRBD1 aligns across 12 bases. The CDR3 contains 16 residues. V lost 4 bases, J lost 0 bases, and 1 base stayed unmatched. The germline V gene encodes CDR1 LNHDA and CDR2 SQIVND (reference sequence). CDR3 in DNA: TGTGCCAGTAGTAAGGGACAGGGGGCCTCCTACAATGAGCAGTTCTTC. This codes for CASSKGQGASYNEQFF. Full variable domain (remainder filled in from reference TRBV19 and TRBJ2-1): DGGITQSPKYLFRKEGQNVTLSCEQNLNHDAMYWYRQDPGQGLRLIYYSQIVNDFQKGDIAEGYSVSREKKESFPLTVTSAQKNPTAFYLCASSKGQGASYNEQFFGPGTRLTVL.

The J gene is TRBJ1-5, the V gene TRBV25-1; 10 bases fit TRBD1. CDR1 is MGHDK and CDR2 is SYGVNS in the germline V gene. Trimming removed 7 bases from V and 4 bases from J; junction bases left unmatched: 1. The CDR3 length is 13 residues. CDR3: CASKGQGNQPQHF. The CDR3 DNA sequence: TGTGCCAGCAAGGGACAGGGGAATCAGCCCCAGCATTTT.

Only a few counts were recorded for this clone. The chain joins TRBV6-1 to TRBJ1-1; TRBD1 is a possible D gene (5 bases). The CDR3 has 14 amino acids. Germline V gene lookup returns CDR1 MNHNS and CDR2 SASEGT. Deletions cut 6 bases from V and 4 bases from J, with 15 bases between. The CDR3 reads CASRRLTGPTEAFF. The DNA of the CDR3 is TGTGCCAGCAGGCGCTTAACAGGTCCCACTGAAGCTTTCTTT.

V is TRBV25-1 and J is TRBJ2-3; TRBD1 matches 7 bases. V was pared by 7 bases and J by 8 bases, with 15 bases of the junction left unmatched. The V gene's germline CDR1 is MGHDK and CDR2 SYGVNS. This CDR3 is 15 amino acids long. CDR3 bases: TGTGCCAGCACCGGGGTTGCCAGGGGGATAGGTACGCAGTATTTT. Protein: CASTGVARGIGTQYF.

The chain joins TRBV28 to TRBJ1-1; 10 nucleotides match TRBD1. CDR3 length equals 14 residues. J lost 4 bases, V lost 3 bases, and 2 bases had no gene match. Germline-derived CDR1 and CDR2 are MDHEN and SYDVKM. The CDR3 nucleotides read TGTGCCAGCAGTTTTGGGACAGGGGCCACTGAAGCTTTCTTT. Translated: CASSFGTGATEAFF.

The V and J genes are TRBV4-1 and TRBJ2-1; 7 bases agree with TRBD2. The CDR3 runs 17 residues. V shed 0 bases and J 5 bases; nucleotides not matched to a gene: 10. CDR1 and CDR2 (germline): MGHRA, YSYEKL. The CDR3 region is CASSQDRASGNHNEQFF. CDR3 DNA: TGCGCCAGCAGCCAAGATCGTGCTAGCGGAAACCACAATGAGCAGTTCTTC.

Worth noting for this clone: Different DNA sequences within this sample yield the same CDR3. This chain connects TRBV2 to TRBJ1-3; possibly TRBD1 for D (5 bases). The germline CDR1 and CDR2 sequences are SNHLY and FYNNEI. Trimming took 1 base from V and 4 from J, leaving 8 bases between them. The CDR3 contains 14 residues. CDR3 protein: CASSEGTPGNTIYF. The CDR3 DNA sequence: TGTGCCAGCAGTGAAGGGACACCAGGAAACACCATATATTTT.

The CDR3 spells CASSPGQNNEQFF. The CDR3 DNA follows: TGTGCCAGCAGCCCGGGACAGAACAATGAGCAGTTCTTC. The gene calls are TRBV9 and TRBJ2-1; 7 bases match TRBD1. The germline V gene has CDR1 SGDLS and CDR2 YYNGEE. The CDR3 loop spans 13 amino acids. Unmatched junction bases numbered 3, after V lost 4 bases and J lost 5 bases.

This clone was seen more than once but under ten times. The chain joins TRBV29-1 to TRBJ1-1; tentative D call: TRBD1 (6 bases). Germline V gene lookup returns CDR1 SQVTM and CDR2 ANQGSEA. V shed 5 bases and J shed 0 bases, with 10 bases lying between them. The CDR3 length is 13 residues. The CDR3 DNA sequence: TGCAGCGTTCTTGACAGGCTGAACACTGAAGCTTTCTTT. It specifies CSVLDRLNTEAFF.

The V and J genes are TRBV19 and TRBJ1-3; 8 bases are a match to TRBD1. Trimming took 7 bases from V and 6 from J; bases not matched to a gene: 8. The CDR3 runs to 14 residues. Germline CDR1 is LNHDA and CDR2 is SQIVND (reference sequence). Here the CDR3 reads CASKAGRGPNTIYF. Written as DNA, the CDR3 is TGTGCCAGTAAGGCTGGCAGGGGGCCAAACACCATATATTTT.

This sequence joins TRBV19 and TRBJ2-3, with 9 positions matching TRBD2. CDR3 length equals 15 residues. The germline V gene has CDR1 LNHDA and CDR2 SQIVND (reference sequence). Losses at the gene ends were 3 bases for V and 5 bases for J; bases not matched to a gene: 6. The CDR3 DNA follows: TGTGCCAGTAGTATTGCAGCGGGAGGTTTAGATACGCAGTATTTT. The encoded protein is CASSIAAGGLDTQYF.

The CDR3 protein is CASSLAGGPGEQYF. CDR3 DNA sequence: TGTGCCAGCAGCTTAGCGGGAGGGCCCGGAGAGCAGTACTTC. V gene TRBV7-3 combines with J gene TRBJ2-7, with 9 bases aligning to TRBD2. The germline CDR1 and CDR2 sequences are SGHTA and FQGTGA. The ends lost 2 bases at V and 7 bases at J; junction bases unmatched: 6. CDR3 length equals 14 residues.

V is TRBV18 and J is TRBJ2-1; 11 bases are shared with TRBD2. CDR1 and CDR2 (germline): KGHSH, LQKENI. Trimming cost V 5 bases and J 5 bases; bases outside gene matches: 8. CDR3 length equals 16 residues. The CDR3: CASSTSLAGGHNEQFF. For the CDR3, the DNA is TGTGCCAGCTCAACCTCTCTAGCGGGAGGCCACAATGAGCAGTTCTTC. Drawing the rest from reference TRBV18 and TRBJ2-1, the complete variable domain is NAGVMQNPRHLVRRRGQEARLRCSPMKGHSHVYWYRQLPEEGLKFMVYLQKENIIDESGMPKERFSAEFPKEGPSILRIQQVVRGDSAAYFCASSTSLAGGHNEQFFGPGTRLTVL.

This clone was counted a single time. The chain joins TRBV28 to TRBJ2-6; TRBD2 is a possible D gene (7 bases). Trimming removed 3 bases at V and 0 bases at J, with 9 bases between. Germline V gives CDR1 MDHEN, CDR2 SYDVKM. The CDR3 totals 16 residues. The CDR3: CASSFGGASGANVLTF. The CDR3 nucleotides read TGTGCCAGCAGTTTTGGGGGGGCCTCTGGGGCCAACGTCCTGACTTTC.

The CDR3 region is CSVASGADTQYF. As DNA, the CDR3 is TGCAGCGTCGCTTCCGGGGCAGATACGCAGTATTTT. The gene calls are TRBV29-1 and TRBJ2-3; a possible D gene is TRBD2 (5 bases). This CDR3 region has 12 residues. CDR1 and CDR2 from the germline V gene are SQVTM and ANQGSEA. The V end was cut by 6 bases, the J end by 4 bases, with 11 bases between.

This clone was seen a few times. The V call is TRBV9, the J call TRBJ2-2, with D tentatively TRBD2 (6 bases). Germline-derived CDR1 and CDR2 are SGDLS and YYNGEE. This CDR3 has 15 residues. Trimming took 5 bases from V and 4 from J, leaving 15 bases between them. CDR3 residues: CASRRGTLFTGELFF. The CDR3 coding sequence is TGTGCCAGCAGACGCGGGACTCTTTTCACCGGGGAGCTGTTTTTT.

V and J are TRBV2 and TRBJ2-7; no clear D. The CDR3 has 12 residues. The V gene's germline CDR1 is SNHLY and CDR2 FYNNEI. Trimming left V 4 bases short and J 4 bases short, with 8 bases between. The DNA of the CDR3 is TGTGCCAGCAGTGTAGGCAGGTACGAGCAGTACTTC. Its translation: CASSVGRYEQYF.

The chain uses TRBV7-5 and TRBJ2-1; the DNA was not used to check the table's D call, TRBD2. TRBV7-5 has pseudogene status. This CDR3 comprises 20 residues. DNA of the CDR3: TGTGCCAGAAGCTTAGCGTCTAGTCCTAGCGGGAGATTATCCTACAATGAGCAGTTCTTC. Encoded protein: CARSLASSPSGRLSYNEQFF.

The chain combines TRBV5-1 with TRBJ2-1; a possible D gene is TRBD2 (5 bases). Per germline, CDR1 SGHRS and CDR2 YFSETQ. Trimming removed 0 bases from V and 7 bases from J, with 11 bases in between. The CDR3 runs to 14 residues. The CDR3 here is CASSLVAGSNEQFF. CDR3 DNA sequence: TGCGCCAGCAGCTTGGTTGCGGGTTCTAATGAGCAGTTCTTC. Filled out from reference TRBV5-1 and TRBJ2-1, the complete variable domain reads KAGVTQTPRYLIKTRGQQVTLSCSPISGHRSVSWYQQTPGQGLQFLFEYFSETQRNKGNFPGRFSGRQFSNSRSEMNVSTLELGDSALYLCASSLVAGSNEQFFGPGTRLTVL.